This TCR beta chain was observed in a study of blood T cell repertoires in COVID-19. The overall study: Both acute and convalescent COVID-19 samples were obtained from the United States, Italy and Spain. Sample material is recorded as cDNA or gDNA derived from T cells, B-cell-depleted T cells, or PBMCs.

As handled by the study authors: It was from reference gene primer amplification that nucleated cell counts were estimated. The data were produced by immunoSEQ multiplex PCR, yet TCRdb's version contains in-frame clones alone and is incomplete. V, J and clone size reflect that table, while D and trimming were determined from the DNA. The sample contains about 160,000 clones, around 90% of which appear only once. There are a few counts of this clone. Germline CDR1 is LNHDA and CDR2 is SQIVND (reference sequence). CDR3 length: 14 residues. Trimming pared 0 bases from V and 5 bases from J, leaving 8 bases between.

Sequences were obtained from peripheral blood. The receptor was isolated from a man aged 60 to 75 with acute or convalescent COVID-19. The chain couples TRBV19 to TRBJ1-3; no clear D gene. CDR3 coding DNA: TGTGCCAGTAGTATAGATCTATCGAGAAACACCATATATTTT. It translates to CASSIDLSRNTIYF.